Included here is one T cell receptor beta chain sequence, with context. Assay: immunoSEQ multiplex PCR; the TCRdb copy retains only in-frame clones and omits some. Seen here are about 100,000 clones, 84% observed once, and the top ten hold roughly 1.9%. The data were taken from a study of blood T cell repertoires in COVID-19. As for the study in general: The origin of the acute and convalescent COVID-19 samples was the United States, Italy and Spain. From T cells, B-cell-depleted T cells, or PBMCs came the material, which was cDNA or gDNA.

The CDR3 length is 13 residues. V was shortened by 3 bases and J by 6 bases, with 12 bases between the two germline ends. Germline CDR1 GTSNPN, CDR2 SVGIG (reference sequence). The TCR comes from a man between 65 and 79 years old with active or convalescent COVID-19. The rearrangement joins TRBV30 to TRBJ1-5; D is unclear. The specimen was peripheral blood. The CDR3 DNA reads TGTGCCTGGAGCCGGCAGGTGGGTCAGCCCCAGCATTTT. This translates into CAWSRQVGQPQHF.